This T cell receptor beta chain was found in a study of tumor-infiltrating lymphocytes in primary liver carcinoma. The CDR3 runs 13 residues. Germline V CDR1 and CDR2: MNHNY, SVGAGI (reference sequence). In the case of this clonotype: Relative to the germline gene, one junction end is altered; a read error may explain this.

Unsorted bulk tissue (about 18-32 mg) underwent RNA and DNA co-extraction. TCR beta cDNA was made from approximately 540 ng total RNA with a constant-region primer. ARM-PCR, slightly modified, supplied the TCR beta libraries through three nested multiplex PCR rounds. Each of the first two PCR rounds ran roughly 9 cycles with TRBV1-TRBV30 forward and C-beta reverse primers. TCRdb reprocessed the multiplex PCR reads with MiXCR, giving one entry per CDR3 protein. The top ten hold 30% to 40% of the sample, which has roughly 30,000 distinct CDR3 sequences, approximately 71% seen once. The receptor comes from a woman aged 25 to 39 with primary liver carcinoma and hepatitis B virus infection. The specimen sequenced was liver tumor tissue from sampling region 3. The subset here: tumor region T3, left-lateral pole. This chain joins TRBV6-6 and TRBJ1-2, with D perhaps TRBD1 (6 bases). The CDR3 nucleotides are TGTACCAGCAGTTTGGACAGATTGGACGGCTACACCTTC. Its protein is CTSSLDRLDGYTF.